A selection of T cell receptor beta chains follows, all from one sample in a study of blood T cell repertoires in COVID-19. The method was immunoSEQ multiplex PCR; TCRdb's version includes in-frame clones alone and lacks a portion of them. The sample has a few hundred thousand clones; about 79% are singletons. The sample comprised PBMCs or T cells enriched from blood (not recorded which). All receptors come from a woman aged 55-69 years who had recovered from COVID-19. Each CDR3 is given with its conserved first and last residue. The order of the fields is D gene, J gene, V gene, clone size, CDR3 length, CDR3 DNA, CDR3 protein. D genes are given only for firm matches. Expanded clones get a size class; other rows say once, few or many, or leave the size out.

>NA|TRBJ2-7|TRBV10-3|NA|13
TGTGCCATCGGGCCAGGAACCGCCTATGAGCAGTACTTC
CAIGPGTAYEQYF
>NA|TRBJ1-4|TRBV7-9|NA|16
TGTGCCAGCAGCTTATATATAGTCGGGGGGGACGAAAAACTGTTTTTT
CASSLYIVGGDEKLFF
>TRBD2|TRBJ2-5|TRBV4-1|NA|15
TGCGCCAGCAGCCAATCTATGACTAGCGGGAGGGTCCAGTACTTC
CASSQSMTSGRVQYF
>NA|TRBJ2-1|TRBV5-1|NA|14
TGCGCCAGCAGCTTTGGAGACTCCTACAATGAGCAGTTCTTC
CASSFGDSYNEQFF
>NA|TRBJ1-2|TRBV25-1|many|15
TGTGCCAGCAGTGTTGGACAATTCCAGTTTAGCGGCTACACCTTC
CASSVGQFQFSGYTF
>NA|TRBJ2-7|TRBV12-3/TRBV12-4|NA|12
TGTGCCAGCAGTTTAAACAGGGCCGGGCAGTACTTC
CASSLNRAGQYF
>NA|TRBJ2-1|TRBV10-1|few|17
TGCGCCAGCAGTGAGTCGGGGCTCTCGGGCTCCTACAATGAGCAGTTCTTC
CASSESGLSGSYNEQFF
>NA|TRBJ1-6|TRBV7-8|few|15
TGTGCCAGCAGCTTAGATGGGCAGGGCAGGTCACCCCTCCACTTT
CASSLDGQGRSPLHF
>TRBD2|TRBJ2-1|TRBV5-1|few|15
TGCGCCAGCAGCTCACTAGCGGGGGGCGGAAATGAGCAGTTCTTC
CASSSLAGGGNEQFF
>NA|TRBJ1-5|TRBV5-1|NA|16
TGCGCCAGCAGCCCGGGGGTACAGGAGGGCATTCAGCCCCAGCATTTT
CASSPGVQEGIQPQHF
>TRBD2|TRBJ2-2|TRBV6-2/TRBV6-3|NA|17
TGTGCCAGCAGTCGCCGTGGGGGGGAGCAAGGCACCGGGGAGCTGTTTTTT
CASSRRGGEQGTGELFF
>TRBD1|TRBJ2-1|TRBV20-1|NA|11
TGCAGTGCCCCGGACAGGCTGATTAAGTTCTTC
CSAPDRLIKFF
>NA|TRBJ1-1|TRBV10-3|NA|12
TGTGCCATCAGTGAGTCCCCGGGGGAAGCTTTCTTT
CAISESPGEAFF
>TRBD1|TRBJ1-1|TRBV6-5|once|14
TGTGCCAGCAGTTACACAGGGGGCCGGGATGAAGCTTTCTTT
CASSYTGGRDEAFF
>NA|TRBJ2-1|TRBV10-3|NA|13
TGTGCCATCAGTGAGTCGAGGTACAATGAGCAGTTCTTC
CAISESRYNEQFF
>TRBD2|TRBJ2-5|TRBV5-1|NA|16
TGCGCCAGCAGCTTGTTGGCTAGCGGGAACCAAGAGACCCAGTACTTC
CASSLLASGNQETQYF
>TRBD1|TRBJ1-5|TRBV4-1|NA|16
TGCGCCAGCAGCCAAAATCCGGGACAGGTTGGTCAGCCCCAGCATTTT
CASSQNPGQVGQPQHF
>TRBD1|TRBJ2-7|TRBV10-3|NA|14
TGTGCCACCCGACAGGGGCAAAAATCCTACGAGCAGTACTTC
CATRQGQKSYEQYF
>TRBD1|TRBJ2-2|TRBV7-6|NA|15
TGTGCCAGCAGCTCGGGACAGGGAAGGACCGGGGAGCTGTTTTTT
CASSSGQGRTGELFF
>TRBD1|TRBJ1-2|TRBV10-3|NA|16
TGTGCCATCAGTAGTTTGACAGGGGGTTATAACTATGGCTACACCTTC
CAISSLTGGYNYGYTF
>TRBD2|TRBJ2-7|TRBV5-8|NA|15
TGTGCCAGCAGCTTGGATCTAGCGGGAGCTGGCGAGCAGTACTTC
CASSLDLAGAGEQYF
>TRBD1|TRBJ2-7|TRBV4-1|NA|15
TGCGCCAGCAGCCAAGATGACCCAGGGGGCGGCGAGCAGTACTTC
CASSQDDPGGGEQYF
>TRBD1|TRBJ1-1|TRBV5-1|NA|17
TGCGCCAGCAGCTTAGGAAGTCGGACAGGCATGAACACTGAAGCTTTCTTT
CASSLGSRTGMNTEAFF
>NA|TRBJ1-2|TRBV4-1|NA|12
TGCGCCAGCAGCCAGGGGGCGGCCCCCGAAACCTTC
CASSQGAAPETF
>NA|TRBJ1-1|TRBV7-8|few|15
TGTGCCAGCAGCCGTTGGTCACAGCAGTACACTGAAGCTTTCTTT
CASSRWSQQYTEAFF
>TRBD2|TRBJ2-3|TRBV6-2/TRBV6-3|NA|16
TGTGCCAGCAGTTACTCGGCGGGGGGGAGCACAGATACGCAGTATTTT
CASSYSAGGSTDTQYF
>TRBD2|TRBJ2-4|TRBV3-1/TRBV3-2|NA|14
TGTGCCAGCAGCCCGGGGGGTAGCGGGAACATTCAGTACTTC
CASSPGGSGNIQYF
>NA|TRBJ2-3|TRBV12-5|NA|16
TGTGCTAGTGGTTTTGGAAACAGGGGGGGGACAGATACGCAGTATTTT
CASGFGNRGGTDTQYF
>NA|TRBJ2-7|TRBV18|NA|13
TGTGCCAGCTCACGCGGGTCCTCCTACGAGCAGTACTTC
CASSRGSSYEQYF
>NA|TRBJ1-5|TRBV3-1/TRBV3-2|NA|15
TGTGCCAGCAGTCCGGGACTTCTTAGCAATCAGCCCCAGCATTTT
CASSPGLLSNQPQHF
>NA|TRBJ1-3|TRBV6-4|NA|16
TGTGCCAGCAGTGATCGGGACACCTCCTCTGGAAACACCATATATTTT
CASSDRDTSSGNTIYF
>NA|TRBJ2-3|TRBV2|NA|14
TGTGCCAGCAGTGAAACAGGAACCACAGATACGCAGTATTTT
CASSETGTTDTQYF
>NA|TRBJ2-2|TRBV7-8|NA|12
TGTGCCAGCAGCCTGGCCGCCGGGGAGCTGTTTTTT
CASSLAAGELFF
>TRBD1|TRBJ2-1|TRBV3-1/TRBV3-2|NA|14
TGTGCCAGCAGCCAATTACAGGGGGCCCATGAGCAGTTCTTC
CASSQLQGAHEQFF
>NA|TRBJ2-7|TRBV7-5|NA|16
TGTGTCAGAAGCGCCCCTAGCGGGAGGACCCCCTACGAGCAGTACTTC
CVRSAPSGRTPYEQYF
>TRBD1|TRBJ1-5|TRBV6-6|NA|16
TGTGCCAGCAGTTACACCTCAAAGGGGGCAGTTCAGCCCCAGCATTTT
CASSYTSKGAVQPQHF
>TRBD1|TRBJ1-2|TRBV6-4|NA|15
TGTGCCAGCAGTACCGGGACAGGGGCTCGCTATGGCTACACCTTC
CASSTGTGARYGYTF
>TRBD2|TRBJ2-5|TRBV6-1|many|16
TGTGCCAGCAGTGAACTGGCTAGCGGGAGGGGTGAGACCCAGTACTTC
CASSELASGRGETQYF
>NA|TRBJ2-3|TRBV5-4|NA|14
TGTGCCAGCAGCCACCGGACAGGCACAGATACGCAGTATTTT
CASSHRTGTDTQYF